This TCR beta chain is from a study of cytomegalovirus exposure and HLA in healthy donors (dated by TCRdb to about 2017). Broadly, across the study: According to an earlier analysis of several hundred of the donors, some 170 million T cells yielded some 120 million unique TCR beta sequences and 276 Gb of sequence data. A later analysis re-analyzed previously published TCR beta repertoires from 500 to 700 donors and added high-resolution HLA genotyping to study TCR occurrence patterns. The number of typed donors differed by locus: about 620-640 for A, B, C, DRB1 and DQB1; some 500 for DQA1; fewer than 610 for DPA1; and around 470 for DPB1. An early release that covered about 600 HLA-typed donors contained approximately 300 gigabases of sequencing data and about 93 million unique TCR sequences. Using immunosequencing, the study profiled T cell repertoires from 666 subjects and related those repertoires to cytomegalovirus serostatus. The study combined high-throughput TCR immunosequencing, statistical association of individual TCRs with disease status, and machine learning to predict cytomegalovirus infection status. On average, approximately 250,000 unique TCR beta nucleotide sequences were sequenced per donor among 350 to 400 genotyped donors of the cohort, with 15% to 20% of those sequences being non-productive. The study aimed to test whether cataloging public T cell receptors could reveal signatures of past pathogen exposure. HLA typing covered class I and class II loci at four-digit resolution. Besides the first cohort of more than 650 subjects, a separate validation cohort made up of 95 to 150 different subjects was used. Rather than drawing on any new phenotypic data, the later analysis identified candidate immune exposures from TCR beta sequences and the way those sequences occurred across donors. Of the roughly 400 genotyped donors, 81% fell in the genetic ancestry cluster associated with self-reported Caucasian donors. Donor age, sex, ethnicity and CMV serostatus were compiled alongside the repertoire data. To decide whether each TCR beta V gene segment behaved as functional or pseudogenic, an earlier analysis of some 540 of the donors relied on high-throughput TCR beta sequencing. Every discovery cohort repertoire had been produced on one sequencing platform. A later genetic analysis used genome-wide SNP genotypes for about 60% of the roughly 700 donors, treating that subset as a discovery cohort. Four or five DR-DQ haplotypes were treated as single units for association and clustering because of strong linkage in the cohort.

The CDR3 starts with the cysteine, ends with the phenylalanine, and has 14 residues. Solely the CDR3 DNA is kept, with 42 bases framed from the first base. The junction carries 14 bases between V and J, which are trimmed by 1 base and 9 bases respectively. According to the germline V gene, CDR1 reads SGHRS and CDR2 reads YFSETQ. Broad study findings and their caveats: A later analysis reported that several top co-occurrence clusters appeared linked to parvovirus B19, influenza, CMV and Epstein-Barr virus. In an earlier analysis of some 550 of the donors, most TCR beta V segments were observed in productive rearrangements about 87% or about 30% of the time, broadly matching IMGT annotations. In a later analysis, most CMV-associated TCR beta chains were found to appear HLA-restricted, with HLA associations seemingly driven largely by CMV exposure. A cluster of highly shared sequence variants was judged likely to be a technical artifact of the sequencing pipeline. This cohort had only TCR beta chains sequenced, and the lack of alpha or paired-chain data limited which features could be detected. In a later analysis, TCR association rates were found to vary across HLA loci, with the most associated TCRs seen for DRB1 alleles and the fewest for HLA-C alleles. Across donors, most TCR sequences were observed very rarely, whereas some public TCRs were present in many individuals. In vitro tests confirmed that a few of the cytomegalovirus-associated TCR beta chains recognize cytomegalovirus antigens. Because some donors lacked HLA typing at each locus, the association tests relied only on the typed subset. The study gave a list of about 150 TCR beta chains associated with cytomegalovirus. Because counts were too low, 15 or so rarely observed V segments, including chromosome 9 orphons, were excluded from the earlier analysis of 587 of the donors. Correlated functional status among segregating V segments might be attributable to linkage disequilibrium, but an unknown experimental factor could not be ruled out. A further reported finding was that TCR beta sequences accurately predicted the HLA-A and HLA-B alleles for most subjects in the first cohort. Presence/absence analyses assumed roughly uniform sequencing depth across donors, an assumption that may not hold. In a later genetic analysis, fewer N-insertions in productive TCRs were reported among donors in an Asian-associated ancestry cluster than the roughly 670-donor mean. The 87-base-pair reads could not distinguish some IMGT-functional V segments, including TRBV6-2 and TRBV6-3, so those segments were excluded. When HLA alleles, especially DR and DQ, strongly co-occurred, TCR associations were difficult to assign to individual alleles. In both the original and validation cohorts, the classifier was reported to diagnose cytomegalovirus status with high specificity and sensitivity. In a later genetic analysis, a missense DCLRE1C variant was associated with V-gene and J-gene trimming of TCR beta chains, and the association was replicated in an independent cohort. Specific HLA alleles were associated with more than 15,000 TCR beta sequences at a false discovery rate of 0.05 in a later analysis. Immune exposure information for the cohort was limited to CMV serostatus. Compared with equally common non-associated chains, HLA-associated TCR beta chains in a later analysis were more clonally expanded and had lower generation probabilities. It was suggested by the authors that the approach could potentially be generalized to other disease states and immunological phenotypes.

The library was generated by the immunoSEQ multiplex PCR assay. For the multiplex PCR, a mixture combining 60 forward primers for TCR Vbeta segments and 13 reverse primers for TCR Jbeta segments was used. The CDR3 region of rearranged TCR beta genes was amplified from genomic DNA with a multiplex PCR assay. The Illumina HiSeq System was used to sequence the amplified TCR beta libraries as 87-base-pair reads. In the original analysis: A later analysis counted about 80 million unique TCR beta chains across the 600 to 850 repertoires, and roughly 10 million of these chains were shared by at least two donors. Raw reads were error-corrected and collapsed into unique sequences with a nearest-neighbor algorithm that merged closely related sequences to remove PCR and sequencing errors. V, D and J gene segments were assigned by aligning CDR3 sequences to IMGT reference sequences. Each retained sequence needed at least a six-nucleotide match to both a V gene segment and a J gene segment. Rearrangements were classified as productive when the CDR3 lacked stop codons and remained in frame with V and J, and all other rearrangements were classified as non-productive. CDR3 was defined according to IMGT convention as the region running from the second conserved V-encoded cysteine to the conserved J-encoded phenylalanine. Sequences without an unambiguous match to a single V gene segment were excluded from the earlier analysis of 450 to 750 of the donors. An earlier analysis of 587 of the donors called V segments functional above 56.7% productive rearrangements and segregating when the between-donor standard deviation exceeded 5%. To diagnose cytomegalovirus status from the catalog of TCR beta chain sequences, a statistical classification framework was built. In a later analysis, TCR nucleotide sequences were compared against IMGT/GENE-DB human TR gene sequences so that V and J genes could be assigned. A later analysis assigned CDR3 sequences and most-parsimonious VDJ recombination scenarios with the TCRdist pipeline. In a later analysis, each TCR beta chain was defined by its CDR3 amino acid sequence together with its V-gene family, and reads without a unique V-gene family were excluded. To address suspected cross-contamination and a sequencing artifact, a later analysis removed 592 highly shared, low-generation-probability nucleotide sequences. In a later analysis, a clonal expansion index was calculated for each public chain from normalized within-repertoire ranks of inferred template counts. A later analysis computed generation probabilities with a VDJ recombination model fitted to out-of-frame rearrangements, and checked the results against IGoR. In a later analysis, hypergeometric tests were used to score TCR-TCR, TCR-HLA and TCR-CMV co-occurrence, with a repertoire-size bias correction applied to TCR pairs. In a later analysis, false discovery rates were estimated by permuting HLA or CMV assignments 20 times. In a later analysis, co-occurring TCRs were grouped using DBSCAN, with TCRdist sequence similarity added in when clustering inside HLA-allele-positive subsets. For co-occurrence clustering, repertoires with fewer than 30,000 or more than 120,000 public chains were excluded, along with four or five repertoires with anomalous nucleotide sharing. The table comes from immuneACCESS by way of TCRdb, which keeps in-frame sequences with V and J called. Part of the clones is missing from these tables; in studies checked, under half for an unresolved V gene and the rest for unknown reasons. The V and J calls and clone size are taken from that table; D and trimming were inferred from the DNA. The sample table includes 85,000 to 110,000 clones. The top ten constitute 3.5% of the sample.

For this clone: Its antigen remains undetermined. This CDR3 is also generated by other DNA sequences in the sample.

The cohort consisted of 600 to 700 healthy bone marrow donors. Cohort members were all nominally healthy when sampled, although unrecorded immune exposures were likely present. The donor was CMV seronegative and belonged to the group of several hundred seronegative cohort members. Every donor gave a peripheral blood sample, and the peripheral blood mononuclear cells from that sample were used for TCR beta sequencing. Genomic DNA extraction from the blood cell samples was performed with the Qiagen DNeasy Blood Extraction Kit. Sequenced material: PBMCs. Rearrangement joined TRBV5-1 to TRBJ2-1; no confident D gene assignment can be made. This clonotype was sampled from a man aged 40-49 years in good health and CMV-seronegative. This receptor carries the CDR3 CASSLLTSQAEQFF. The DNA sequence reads TGCGCCAGCAGCTTGTTGACCAGTCAGGCTGAGCAGTTCTTC. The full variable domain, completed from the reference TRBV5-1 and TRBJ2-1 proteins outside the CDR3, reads KAGVTQTPRYLIKTRGQQVTLSCSPISGHRSVSWYQQTPGQGLQFLFEYFSETQRNKGNFPGRFSGRQFSNSRSEMNVSTLELGDSALYLCASSLLTSQAEQFFGPGTRLTVL.